This T cell receptor (beta chain) was identified during a study of identical twins. Unique molecular identifiers were present on the cDNA, and a universal primer site came from template switching. TCRdb redid the calling of the 5' RACE reads with MiXCR, one entry per CDR3 protein. Here the sample spans hundreds of thousands of distinct CDR3 sequences, 15% to 20% being singletons. This clonotype was seen only a few times. Its antigen is unidentified. Study-wide points: The abundant beta clonotypes from cord blood had fewer insertions, and memory repertoires had none of this.

CDR1 and CDR2 (germline): MNHEY, SMNVEV (reference sequence). Trimming removed 2 bases at V and 7 bases at J, with 15 bases between. The CDR3 has 14 amino acids. These same data were also listed under a study on T cells expressing NK-cell markers. According to that study: Serological testing identified seven of the eight sequenced donors as HCMV-seropositive and one as seronegative. Six of the donors carried dominant NKG2C+ clonotypes that took up about 1.0-7.5% of their CD8+ T cells.

The chain carries TRBV27 and TRBJ2-7; D perhaps matches TRBD2 (6 bases). Sequenced input: PBMCs. The TCR sequence derives from a young woman in good health. For the CDR3, the DNA is TGTGCCAGCAGTTTAGGACATACACGGGGGGAGCAGTACTTC. This codes for CASSLGHTRGEQYF.